The source of this T cell receptor (beta chain) is a study of radiation and T cells in renal cell carcinoma. Study-wide points: Only small tumor regions of roughly 1 g were sampled. Dominant CDR3 motifs occupied more repertoire in irradiated than control tumors.

Treatment meaning: treatment-naive control, cytoreductive nephrectomy. This clone was counted a few times. Its target is not known. Assay: immunoSEQ multiplex PCR; the TCRdb copy retains only in-frame clones and omits some. The sample lists tens of thousands of clones; 58% were seen once. Trimming removed 7 bases at V and 0 bases at J, with 15 bases between. CDR1 is SNHLY and CDR2 is FYNNEI in the germline V gene. The CDR3 contains 15 residues. This sample comprised tumor tissue, obtained from a patient whose treatment was nephrectomy without radiotherapy. This clonotype was obtained from a man aged 40-49 years with renal cell carcinoma. V is TRBV2 and J is TRBJ1-2; no firm D call. CDR3 sequence (DNA): TGTGCCAGCACTATTAGCTATGACGCTAACTATGGCTACACCTTC. Translating gives CASTISYDANYGYTF.